Each of the 26 T cell receptor beta chains below was sequenced from the same sample in a study of blood T cells in healthy people across ages. A second roughly 7 to 12 cycle PCR used barcoded and J-beta primers. TCRdb re-called the 5' RACE reads with MiXCR, one entry per CDR3 protein. The data hold some 890,000 distinct CDR3 sequences, with 25% to 35% observed a single time. The same sample was also studied in work on T cells of mothers and their children.

Sample: blood. Receptor source: a woman between 40 and 55 years old in good health.

This clonotype was detected only a few times. This chain joins TRBV27 and TRBJ2-1; a possible D gene is TRBD1 (6 bases). Trimming left V 6 bases short and J 7 bases short, with 22 bases between. CDR3 length: 16 residues. Looked up from germline, CDR1 is MNHEY and CDR2 is SMNVEV (reference sequence). The CDR3 region has the DNA TGTGCCAGCAGCACGATTTTTTCCGGGACAATGAATGAGCAGTTCTTC. Protein: CASSTIFSGTMNEQFF.

As regards this clonotype: The junction departs from the called germline gene at one end, perhaps through a read error. The rearrangement uses TRBV7-3 and TRBJ2-1; D not resolved. The CDR3 spans 12 residues. The V gene's germline CDR1 is SGHTA and CDR2 FQGTGA. CDR3 sequence: CASSLGPNERFF. CDR3 sequence (DNA): TGTGCCAGCAGCTTAGGTCCAAATGAGCGGTTCTTC.

The V gene is TRBV18, the J gene TRBJ2-5; 9 nucleotides align to TRBD2. J was trimmed by 11 bases and V by 3 bases; bases with no gene match: 13. The CDR3 contains 15 residues. Germline CDR1 and CDR2: KGHSH and LQKENI. The CDR3 DNA reads TGTGCCAGCTCACCCCCGGGACTAGCCTACAATGAGCAGTACTTC. Translated: CASSPPGLAYNEQYF.

This clonotype was seen many times. The V call is TRBV28, the J call TRBJ2-1; 9 bases match TRBD2. There are 15 residues in the CDR3. Germline CDR1 reads MDHEN; CDR2 reads SYDVKM. The ends lost 6 bases at V and 3 bases at J; junction bases unmatched: 6. The CDR3 loop is CASSLEAGGYNEQFF. Here the CDR3 DNA reads TGTGCCAGCAGCTTAGAAGCGGGGGGCTACAATGAGCAGTTCTTC.

This clonotype has a handful of counts. The rearrangement joins TRBV5-5 to TRBJ1-4; D possibly corresponds to TRBD1 (5 bases). Germline loops: CDR1 SGHKS, CDR2 YYEKEE (reference sequence). The CDR3 is made up of 15 amino acids. V was cut by 0 bases and J by 8 bases, with 14 bases left in between. The CDR3 DNA reads as TGTGCCAGCAGCTTGGATCCACCAGGGTGGGAAAAACTGTTTTTT. It encodes CASSLDPPGWEKLFF.

The chain is built from TRBV20-1 and TRBJ2-2; D might be TRBD2 (6 bases). In germline, CDR1 is DFQATT, CDR2 SNEGSKA (reference sequence). Deletions cut 7 bases from V and 5 bases from J, with 17 bases between. CDR3 size: 14 residues. The CDR3 sequence is CSVYLGGDTGELFF. CDR3 DNA sequence: TGCAGTGTTTATCTCGGGGGAGATACCGGGGAGCTGTTTTTT.

On this clonotype: This may come from a read error, since a much larger clone is one base off. This sequence joins TRBV12-3 or TRBV12-4 and TRBJ2-1, with D hard to call. The J call may be mistaken, given a closer DNA end match to TRBJ2-7. The CDR3 loop spans 14 amino acids. The CDR3 here is CASSATRNTYEQYF. The CDR3 coding sequence is TGTGCCAGCAGTGCGACAAGGAACACCTACGAGCAGTACTTC.

This clonotype was found a few times. A read error may explain this, as a much larger clone is one base away. The CDR3 sequence is CASGLVGPGEGRRYGYTF. CDR3 in DNA: TGTGCTAGTGGTTTGGTCGGCCCTGGGGAAGGGCGCCGCTATGGCTACACCTTC. This chain uses TRBV12-5 with TRBJ1-2; no firm D call. Trimming left V 0 bases short and J 4 bases short, with 21 bases between. CDR1 and CDR2 from the germline V gene are LGHNT and FRNRAP. This CDR3 has 18 residues.

In its sample, this clonotype was seen a few times. CDR3 sequence: CASTSGSGIEKLFF. CDR3 sequence (DNA): TGTGCCAGCACCTCGGGATCGGGAATTGAAAAACTGTTTTTT. The V gene is TRBV6-5, the J gene TRBJ1-4; no clear D gene. Germline lookup yields CDR1 MNHEY and CDR2 SVGAGI. This CDR3 spans 14 amino acids. Trimming shortened V by 7 bases and J by 7 bases, and 16 bases separated the two germline ends.

The genes are TRBV12-3 or TRBV12-4 and TRBJ2-3; 14 bases line up with TRBD2. CDR3 length equals 19 residues. V trimming: 5 bases; J trimming: 0 bases; junction bases outside the gene matches: 10. CDR3 nucleotides: TGTGCCAGCAGTCGGACTAGCGGGGGGAAAATAGTGAGCACAGATACGCAGTATTTT. The encoded protein is CASSRTSGGKIVSTDTQYF.

This clonotype has just a few counts. The chain recombines TRBV6-6 with TRBJ2-2; 9 bases line up with TRBD2. With 2 bases clipped from V and 10 bases from J, the junction kept 11 bases outside the gene matches. CDR1 MNHNY and CDR2 SVGAGI come from the germline V gene (reference sequence). This CDR3 comprises 16 residues. The CDR3 bases are TGTGCCAGCAGTTACCGGGCGGGGGGGCCCAAACCGGAGCTGTTTTTT. It encodes CASSYRAGGPKPELFF.

In regard to this clonotype: The junction differs from germline at one of its ends, possibly a read error. This chain uses TRBV5-6 with TRBJ2-7; the D gene is possibly TRBD2 (7 bases). This CDR3 has 16 amino acids. Looked up from germline, CDR1 is SGHDT and CDR2 is YYEEEE. CDR3 nucleotide sequence: TGTGCCAGCAGCTTCCGGGGGGCCCCTCGGTCCTACGAGCAGTTATTC. It encodes CASSFRGAPRSYEQLF.

This clonotype was counted many times. Possible read error: a much larger clone is one base away. The chain carries TRBV12-3 or TRBV12-4 and TRBJ2-3; TRBD1 matches 9 bases. The ends lost 4 bases at V and 1 base at J; junction bases unmatched: 0. This CDR3 is 14 amino acids long. The CDR3 sequence: CASSWTGGTDTQYF. The CDR3 nucleotides read TGTGCCAGCAGTTGGACAGGGGGCACAGATACGCAGTATTTT.

This clonotype has just a few counts. V usage is TRBV6-5 and J usage is TRBJ2-3; D call uncertain. Germline V gives CDR1 MNHEY, CDR2 SVGAGI. V shed 1 base and J shed 3 bases, with 11 bases lying between them. The CDR3 has 15 residues. CDR3 nucleotide sequence: TGTGCCAGCAGTTACTTGGCAGAACCTACAGATACGCAGTATTTT. It codes for CASSYLAEPTDTQYF.

J is TRBJ2-5 and V is TRBV12-3 or TRBV12-4; D gene unclear. The CDR3 totals 12 residues. Trimming pared 6 bases from V and 0 bases from J, leaving 5 bases between. The CDR3 spells CASRAYQETQYF. For the CDR3, the DNA is TGTGCCAGCAGAGCGTACCAAGAGACCCAGTACTTC.

Worth noting for this clonotype: This may stem from a read error, because a much larger clone lies one nucleotide away. The CDR3 region is CASSLIKAGQYF. In DNA, the CDR3 is TGCGCCAGCAGCTTGATCAAGGCCGGGCAGTACTTC. The chain employs TRBV5-1 and TRBJ2-5; D is unresolved. The length of the CDR3 is 12 residues. Germline lookup yields CDR1 SGHRS and CDR2 YFSETQ. V gave up 1 base and J gave up 11 bases, with 12 bases separating them.

This clonotype was observed a few times. The chain recombines TRBV9 with TRBJ1-1; D is perhaps TRBD1 (6 bases). The germline CDR1 and CDR2 sequences are SGDLS and YYNGEE. The CDR3 is made up of 17 amino acids. V was trimmed by 4 bases and J by 1 base, leaving 20 bases between them. CDR3 DNA sequence: TGTGCCAGCAGCTCCGGGCTGGGGGCCCGGGAGAACACTGAAGCTTTCTTT. Translating gives CASSSGLGARENTEAFF.

The J gene is TRBJ1-5, the V gene TRBV28, with D uncertain. CDR3 size: 16 residues. Germline CDR1 MDHEN, CDR2 SYDVKM. Trimming removed 5 bases from V and 0 bases from J, with 14 bases in between. This CDR3 reads CASSLEQTYSNQPQHF. DNA for the CDR3: TGTGCCAGCAGTCTTGAGCAGACTTATAGCAATCAGCCCCAGCATTTT.

This clonotype occurred a few times. The CDR3 DNA reads TGTGCCAGCAGAAACGGGGGGCGCGGCTTCGGTACGCAGTATTTT. Translating it yields CASRNGGRGFGTQYF. This chain connects TRBV6-1 to TRBJ2-3, with D perhaps TRBD2 (7 bases). Germline V gene lookup returns CDR1 MNHNS and CDR2 SASEGT. The CDR3 has 15 residues. Deletions cut 6 bases from V and 8 bases from J, with 21 bases between.

The rearrangement uses TRBV18 and TRBJ1-4, with D maybe TRBD1 (6 bases). The CDR3 runs 14 residues. The germline gives CDR1 KGHSH, CDR2 LQKENI. Trimming removed 3 bases from V and 14 bases from J, with 19 bases in between. For the CDR3, the DNA is TGTGCCAGCTCACCTCAGGGGAACAATGAATTGCTGTTTTTT. It codes for CASSPQGNNELLFF.

On this clonotype itself: Given a much more abundant clone one base away, this may be a read error. The CDR3 is CASSSLAGGRNEQYF. The CDR3 DNA is TGTGCCAGCAGCTCCCTAGCGGGGGGGCGAAATGAGCAGTACTTC. The V and J genes are TRBV7-2 and TRBJ2-5; 12 nucleotides match TRBD2. The CDR3 spans 15 residues. The V and J ends lost 4 bases and 11 bases, in that order; junction bases with no gene match: 11. From germline, CDR1 is SGHTA and CDR2 FQGNSA. The entire variable domain, with the rest obtained from reference TRBV7-2 and TRBJ2-5, is as follows: GAGVSQSPSNKVTEKGKDVELRCDPISGHTALYWYRQSLGQGLEFLIYFQGNSAPDKSGLPSDRFSAERTGGSVSTLTIQRTQQEDSAVYLCASSSLAGGRNEQYFGPGTRLLVL.

This rearrangement joins TRBV7-9 to TRBJ2-1; D unresolved. CDR1 is SEHNR, CDR2 FQNEAQ, per germline (reference sequence). V was cut by 7 bases and J by 0 bases, with 13 bases left in between. The CDR3 extends over 15 amino acids. The CDR3 protein is CASNSRSSSYNEQFF. CDR3 bases: TGTGCCAGCAACTCCCGGTCGAGCTCCTACAATGAGCAGTTCTTC.

In this sample, this clonotype turned up many times. The V call is TRBV3-1, the J call TRBJ1-1; no definite D call. The CDR3 runs 13 residues. Germline CDR1 LGHDT, CDR2 YNNKEL (reference sequence). V lost 1 base to trimming and J lost 5 bases, with 8 bases between them. The CDR3 region is CASSQGARTEAFF. CDR3 nucleotides: TGTGCCAGCAGCCAAGGGGCGCGGACTGAAGCTTTCTTT. Full variable domain (outside the CDR3, taken from reference TRBV3-1 and TRBJ1-1): DTAVSQTPKYLVTQMGNDKSIKCEQNLGHDTMYWYKQDSKKFLKIMFSYNNKELIINETVPNRFSPKSPDKAHLNLHINSLELGDSAVYFCASSQGARTEAFFGQGTRLTVV.

There are a few counts of this clonotype. CDR3 loop: CSAMDRAPLNYGYTF. The CDR3 DNA reads TGCAGTGCTATGGACAGGGCCCCTTTGAACTATGGCTACACCTTC. V gene TRBV20-1 combines with J gene TRBJ1-2, with 8 bases matching TRBD1. Germline V gives CDR1 DFQATT, CDR2 SNEGSKA (reference sequence). V lost 4 bases to trimming and J lost 2 bases; unmatched junction nucleotides: 9. The CDR3 extends over 15 amino acids.

The rearrangement joins TRBV10-3 to TRBJ1-1; D unclear. Between the trimmed V and J ends, which lost 0 bases and 5 bases, there was a span of 10 bases. This CDR3 is 14 amino acids long. Germline V lookup: CDR1 ENHRY, CDR2 SYGVKD. CDR3 sequence (DNA): TGTGCCATCAGTGAGTCGGCGGGGATTACTGAAGCTTTCTTT. Translating gives CAISESAGITEAFF.

In this sample, this clonotype turned up a few times. The rearrangement links TRBV18 to TRBJ1-2; the D gene is possibly TRBD1 (5 bases). The CDR3 contains 13 residues. With 3 bases removed from V and 4 bases from J, the gap between germline ends came to 9 bases. Germline V gene data show CDR1 as KGHSH and CDR2 as LQKENI. CDR3 region: CASSPGHSYGYTF. The CDR3, as DNA: TGTGCCAGCTCACCGGGGCACAGCTATGGCTACACCTTC.